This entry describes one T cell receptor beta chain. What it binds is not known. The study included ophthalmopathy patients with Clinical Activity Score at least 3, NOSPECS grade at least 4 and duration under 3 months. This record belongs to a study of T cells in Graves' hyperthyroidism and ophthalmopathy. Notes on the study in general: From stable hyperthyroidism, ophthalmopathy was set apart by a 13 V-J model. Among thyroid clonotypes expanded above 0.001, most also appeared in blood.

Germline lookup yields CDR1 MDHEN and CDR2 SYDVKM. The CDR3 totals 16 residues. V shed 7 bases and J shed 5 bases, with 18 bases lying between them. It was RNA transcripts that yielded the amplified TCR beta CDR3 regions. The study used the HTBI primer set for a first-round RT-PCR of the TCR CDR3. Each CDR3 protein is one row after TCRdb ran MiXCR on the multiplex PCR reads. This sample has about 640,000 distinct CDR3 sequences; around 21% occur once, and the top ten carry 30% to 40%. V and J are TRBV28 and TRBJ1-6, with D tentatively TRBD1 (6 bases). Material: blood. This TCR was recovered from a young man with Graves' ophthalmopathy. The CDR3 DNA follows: TGTGCCAGCATTCAAGGGGGGACAACGGATAATTCACCCCTCCACTTT. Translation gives CASIQGGTTDNSPLHF.